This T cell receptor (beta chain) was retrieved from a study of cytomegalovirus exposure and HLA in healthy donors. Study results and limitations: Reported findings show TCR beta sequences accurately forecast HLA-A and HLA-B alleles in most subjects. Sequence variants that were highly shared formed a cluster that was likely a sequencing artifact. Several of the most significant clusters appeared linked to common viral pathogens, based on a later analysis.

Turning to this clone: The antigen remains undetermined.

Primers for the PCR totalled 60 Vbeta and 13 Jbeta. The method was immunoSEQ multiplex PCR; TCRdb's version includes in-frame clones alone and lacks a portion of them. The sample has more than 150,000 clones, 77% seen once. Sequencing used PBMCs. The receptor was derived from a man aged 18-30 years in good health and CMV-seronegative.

DNA of the CDR3: TGTGCCAGCAGTCGGTTCCGCAGACTAACCCGTAACTATGGCTACACCTTC. Translating gives CASSRFRRLTRNYGYTF. The V call is TRBV27, the J call TRBJ1-2; D is unclear. Per germline, CDR1 MNHEY and CDR2 SMNVEV (reference sequence). There are 17 residues in the CDR3. The V end lost 5 bases, the J end lost 1 base, and 20 bases lay between the germline ends.